The present entry profiles one T cell receptor (beta chain) with its context. The data derive from a study of blood T cell repertoires in COVID-19. For the study at large: Acute and convalescent COVID-19 specimens originated in the United States, Italy and Spain. From T cells, B-cell-depleted T cells, or PBMCs came the material, which was cDNA or gDNA.

Original analysis: How many nucleated cells were present was estimated from reference gene primer amplification. This table comes from immunoSEQ multiplex PCR, and its TCRdb copy is limited to in-frame clones, with some not included. The DNA gave D and trimming, while V, J and clone size come from that table. Of approximately 490,000 clones listed, 80% to 90% are singletons. The CDR3 is 13 residues long. Self-reported history from a screening survey and questionnaire set each donor's cohort. Sequenced material: PBMCs or T cells enriched from blood (not recorded which). This TCR was sampled from a woman aged 60-75 years who had recovered from COVID-19. This chain links TRBV21-1 with TRBJ1-3. TRBV21-1 is classified as a pseudogene. CDR3 region: CASSSYSGNTIYF. Here the CDR3 DNA reads TGTGCCAGCAGCTCTTACTCTGGAAACACCATATATTTT.